The rows below give T cell receptor beta chains drawn from one sample of a study of cytomegalovirus exposure and HLA in healthy donors. Repertoires were generated with immunoSEQ multiplex PCR, while TCRdb's copy carries only in-frame clones and drops some. The repertoire has 200,000 or so clones, over 75% of them found once; the top ten carry 1.3%. The specimen was PBMCs. The receptors shown here come from a human donor in good health. CDR3s include the opening cysteine and the closing phenylalanine or tryptophan. D genes are given only for firm matches. Only some rows state a clone size, as once, few, many or a class for expanded clones.

-	-	TRBJ2-7	TRBV29-1	CSVEGHIGSEQYF	TGCAGCGTTGAAGGACACATAGGAAGCGAGCAGTACTTC
once	-	TRBJ1-2	TRBV6-1	CASRATVNYGYTF	TGTGCCAGCCGAGCGACAGTAAACTATGGCTACACCTTC
-	-	TRBJ2-5	TRBV13	CASSLGRIAGGGVRETQYF	TGTGCCAGCAGCTTAGGCCGTATAGCCGGAGGAGGGGTTCGGGAGACCCAGTACTTC
-	TRBD1	TRBJ2-7	TRBV18	CASSPGQGTAYEQYF	TGTGCCAGCTCACCAGGACAGGGCACGGCCTACGAGCAGTACTTC
-	-	TRBJ2-5	TRBV29-1	CSVDRRASTQYF	TGCAGCGTGGACAGGAGGGCGTCGACCCAGTACTTC
-	-	TRBJ2-2	TRBV28	CASSLSLMSTGELFF	TGTGCCAGCAGTTTATCCCTGATGAGCACCGGGGAGCTGTTTTTT
once	TRBD1	TRBJ2-5	TRBV5-5	CASSPEGQTETQYF	TGTGCCAGCAGCCCTGAGGGACAGACAGAGACCCAGTACTTC
-	-	TRBJ1-4	TRBV5-1	CASSAGVGATNEKLFF	TGCGCCAGCAGCGCGGGGGTCGGAGCAACTAATGAAAAACTGTTTTTT
-	TRBD2	TRBJ2-3	TRBV29-1	CSVEFWRREGTDTQYF	TGCAGCGTTGAATTTTGGAGGCGGGAGGGCACAGATACGCAGTATTTT
-	-	TRBJ1-1	TRBV6-1	CASSGNRVGYTEAFF	TGTGCCAGCAGCGGTAACAGGGTTGGGTACACTGAAGCTTTCTTT
-	-	TRBJ2-3	TRBV19	CASSLQGFSTDTQYF	TGTGCCAGTAGTCTGCAGGGGTTCAGCACAGATACGCAGTATTTT
-	-	TRBJ1-5	TRBV14	CASSQVSWTDNQPQHF	TGTGCCAGCAGCCAAGTTTCATGGACAGATAATCAGCCCCAGCATTTT
-	TRBD2	TRBJ2-3	TRBV12-5	CASGLVGTSGPDTQYF	TGTGCTAGTGGTTTGGTAGGGACTAGCGGACCAGATACGCAGTATTTT
-	TRBD1	TRBJ2-2	TRBV7-6	CASSLVGTGIGELFF	TGTGCCAGCAGCTTAGTTGGGACAGGGATCGGGGAGCTGTTTTTT
-	-	TRBJ2-2	TRBV28	CASSAYSELFF	TGTGCCAGCAGTGCTTACTCGGAGCTGTTTTTT
-	TRBD2	TRBJ2-2	TRBV5-4	CASSPRLVAGGGGGELFF	TGTGCCAGCAGCCCCCGCTTGGTAGCGGGAGGTGGCGGCGGGGAGCTGTTTTTT
-	TRBD1	TRBJ2-7	TRBV11-3	CASSLVWTGLYEQYF	TGTGCCAGCAGCTTAGTGTGGACAGGGCTCTACGAGCAGTACTTC
-	TRBD1	TRBJ2-3	TRBV15	CATSSDPGQGTDTQYF	TGTGCCACCAGCAGCGACCCGGGACAGGGGACAGATACGCAGTATTTT
-	TRBD2	TRBJ2-7	TRBV5-6	CASRGRSAGGRQYF	TGTGCCAGCAGAGGACGTTCCGCGGGGGGTAGGCAGTACTTC
-	-	TRBJ2-3	TRBV27	CASRPDRQVYTDTQYF	TGTGCCAGCAGACCAGATCGTCAGGTGTACACAGATACGCAGTATTTT
-	TRBD1	TRBJ1-4	TRBV30	CAWNIGTGGYEKLFF	TGTGCCTGGAATATCGGGACAGGGGGATATGAAAAACTGTTTTTT
-	-	TRBJ1-4	TRBV19	CASSGFRRGNEKLFF	TGTGCCAGTAGTGGGTTTCGTCGGGGGAATGAAAAACTGTTTTTT
-	-	TRBJ2-7	TRBV6-5	CASSYSQGSYEQYF	TGTGCCAGCAGTTACTCACAGGGTTCTTACGAGCAGTACTTC
-	-	TRBJ1-5	TRBV13	CASSSGEQPQHF	TGTGCCAGCAGCTCAGGGGAGCAGCCCCAGCATTTT
-	-	TRBJ2-3	TRBV7-2	CASSSRGGDTQYF	TGTGCCAGCAGCTCGAGGGGAGGAGATACGCAGTATTTT
-	TRBD1	TRBJ1-2	TRBV7-8	CASSLRGGTGEFRNGYTF	TGTGCCAGCAGCCTTCGGGGAGGGACAGGGGAGTTTCGTAATGGCTACACCTTC
-	-	TRBJ2-7	TRBV11-1	CASSFLGRGSSYEQYF	TGTGCCAGCAGCTTCCTTGGACGGGGGAGCTCCTACGAGCAGTACTTC
-	-	TRBJ1-4	TRBV7-9	CASSLGQVPHEKLFF	TGTGCCAGCAGCTTAGGGCAGGTACCACATGAAAAACTGTTTTTT
-	TRBD1	TRBJ2-1	TRBV19	CASSGGTGGSYNEQFF	TGTGCCAGTAGTGGCGGGACAGGGGGCTCCTACAATGAGCAGTTCTTC
once	-	TRBJ1-1	TRBV5-4	CASSLIGGVEAFF	TGTGCCAGCAGCTTGATTGGCGGAGTTGAAGCTTTCTTT
-	TRBD2	TRBJ2-3	TRBV6-6	CASSYSAGGDTQYF	TGTGCCAGCAGTTACTCGGCGGGAGGGGATACGCAGTATTTT
-	TRBD2	TRBJ2-7	TRBV5-4	CASSLGTSGTLSYEQYF	TGTGCCAGCAGCCTCGGGACTAGCGGGACTCTCTCCTACGAGCAGTACTTC
-	TRBD1	TRBJ2-7	TRBV5-1	CASSGRTGVGEQYF	TGCGCCAGCAGCGGCCGGACAGGGGTCGGCGAGCAGTACTTC
-	TRBD1	TRBJ1-2	TRBV29-1	CSVEGRGINYGYTF	TGCAGCGTTGAGGGCAGGGGGATTAACTATGGCTACACCTTC
-	-	TRBJ1-4	TRBV14	CASSQDGRGLEKLFF	TGTGCCAGCAGCCAAGACGGCAGAGGGCTCGAAAAACTGTTTTTT
-	TRBD2	TRBJ2-5	TRBV5-4	CASSLGLAANQETQYF	TGTGCCAGCAGCCTGGGACTAGCGGCGAACCAAGAGACCCAGTACTTC
-	TRBD1	TRBJ1-3	TRBV29-1	CSVETGDSGNTIYF	TGCAGCGTTGAGACAGGGGACTCTGGAAACACCATATATTTT
once	TRBD2	TRBJ2-2	TRBV30	CAGASGTNTGELFF	TGTGCCGGTGCTAGCGGGACGAACACCGGGGAGCTGTTTTTT
-	TRBD1	TRBJ1-2	TRBV11-2	CASSLHRGTGGAGYTF	TGTGCCAGCAGCCTCCACCGGGGGACAGGGGGTGCTGGCTACACCTTC
-	TRBD1	TRBJ2-3	TRBV15	CATSGPQGNTDTQYF	TGTGCCACCAGCGGCCCACAGGGGAACACAGATACGCAGTATTTT
-	TRBD1	TRBJ1-2	TRBV7-3	CASSSGDRAGYTF	TGTGCCAGCAGCTCGGGGGACAGGGCTGGCTACACCTTC